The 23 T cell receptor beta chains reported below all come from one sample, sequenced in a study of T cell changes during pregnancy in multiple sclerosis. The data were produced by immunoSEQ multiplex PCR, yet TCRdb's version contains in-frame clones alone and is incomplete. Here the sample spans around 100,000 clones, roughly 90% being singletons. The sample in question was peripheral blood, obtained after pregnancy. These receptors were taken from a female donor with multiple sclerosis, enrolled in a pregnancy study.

This chain's CDR3 is CASSPPRNTEAFF. CDR3 DNA sequence: TGTGCCAGCTCACCTCCGAGGAACACTGAAGCTTTCTTT. The chain recombines TRBV18 with TRBJ1-1; D not resolved. The V gene lost 3 bases and the J gene lost 1 base, with 6 bases spanning the gap. The germline CDR1 and CDR2 sequences are KGHSH and LQKENI. The length of the CDR3 is 13 residues.

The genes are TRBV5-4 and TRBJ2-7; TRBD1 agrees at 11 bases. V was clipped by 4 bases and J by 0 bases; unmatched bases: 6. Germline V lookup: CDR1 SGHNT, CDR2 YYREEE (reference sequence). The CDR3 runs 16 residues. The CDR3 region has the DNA TGTGCCAGCAGCGCCCCCGGGACAGGGGGCTCCTACGAGCAGTACTTC. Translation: CASSAPGTGGSYEQYF.

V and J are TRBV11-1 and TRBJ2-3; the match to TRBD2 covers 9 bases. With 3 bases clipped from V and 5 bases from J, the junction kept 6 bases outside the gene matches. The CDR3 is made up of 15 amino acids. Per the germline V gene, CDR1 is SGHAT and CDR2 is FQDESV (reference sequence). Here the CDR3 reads CASSFSGGMEDTQYF. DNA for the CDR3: TGTGCCAGCAGCTTCAGCGGGGGGATGGAAGATACGCAGTATTTT. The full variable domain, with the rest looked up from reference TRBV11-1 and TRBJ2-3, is EAEVAQSPRYKITEKSQAVAFWCDPISGHATLYWYRQILGQGPELLVQFQDESVVDDSQLPKDRFSAERLKGVDSTLKIQPAELGDSAMYLCASSFSGGMEDTQYFGPGTRLTVL.

As DNA, the CDR3 is TGTGCCATCTTTGTCCGGTCGGCTAGCGGGGGGGAATACACCGGGGAGCTGTTTTTT. It is translated as CAIFVRSASGGEYTGELFF. V usage is TRBV10-3 and J usage is TRBJ2-2, with 12 bases that match TRBD2. Trimming removed 8 bases from V and 3 bases from J; junction bases left unmatched: 16. The CDR3 consists of 19 residues. Germline lookup yields CDR1 ENHRY and CDR2 SYGVKD.

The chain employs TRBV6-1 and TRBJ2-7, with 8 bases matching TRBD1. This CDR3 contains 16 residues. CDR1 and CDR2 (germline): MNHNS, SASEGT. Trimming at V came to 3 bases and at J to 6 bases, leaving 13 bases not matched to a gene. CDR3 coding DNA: TGTGCCAGCAGTGATGACCCCGGGACAGGTCCCTCCGAGCAGTACTTC. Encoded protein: CASSDDPGTGPSEQYF.

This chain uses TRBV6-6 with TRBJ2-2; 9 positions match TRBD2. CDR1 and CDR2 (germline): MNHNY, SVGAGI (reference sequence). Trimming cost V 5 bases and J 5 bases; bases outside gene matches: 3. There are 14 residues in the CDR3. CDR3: CASSPAGGTGELFF. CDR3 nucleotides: TGTGCCAGCAGTCCCGCGGGAGGGACCGGGGAGCTGTTTTTT.

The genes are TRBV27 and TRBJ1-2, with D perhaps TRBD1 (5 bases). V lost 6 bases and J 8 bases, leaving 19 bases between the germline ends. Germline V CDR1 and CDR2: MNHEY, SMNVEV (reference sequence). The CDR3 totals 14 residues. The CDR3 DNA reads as TGTGCCAGCAGCCCACCAGGGAAGGCATGGGGCTACACCTTC. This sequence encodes CASSPPGKAWGYTF.

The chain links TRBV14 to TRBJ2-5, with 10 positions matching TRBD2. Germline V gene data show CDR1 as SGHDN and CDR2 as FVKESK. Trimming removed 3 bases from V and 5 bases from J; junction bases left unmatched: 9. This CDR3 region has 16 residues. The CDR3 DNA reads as TGTGCCAGCAGCCATCAGCGGGGGGGCAGTCTGGAGACCCAGTACTTC. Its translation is CASSHQRGGSLETQYF.

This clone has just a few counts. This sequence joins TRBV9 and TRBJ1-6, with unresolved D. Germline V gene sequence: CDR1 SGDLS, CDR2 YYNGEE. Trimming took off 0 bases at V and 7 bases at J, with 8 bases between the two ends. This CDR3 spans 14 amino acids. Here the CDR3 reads CASSVGLANSPLHF. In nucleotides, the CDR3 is TGTGCCAGCAGCGTAGGACTGGCAAATTCACCCCTCCACTTT.

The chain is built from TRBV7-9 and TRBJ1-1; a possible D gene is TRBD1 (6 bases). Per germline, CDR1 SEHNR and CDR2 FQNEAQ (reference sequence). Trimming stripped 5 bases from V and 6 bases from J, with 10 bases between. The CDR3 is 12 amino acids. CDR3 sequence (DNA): TGTGCCAGCAGCGCGGACAGTTCTGAAGCTTTCTTT. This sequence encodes CASSADSSEAFF.

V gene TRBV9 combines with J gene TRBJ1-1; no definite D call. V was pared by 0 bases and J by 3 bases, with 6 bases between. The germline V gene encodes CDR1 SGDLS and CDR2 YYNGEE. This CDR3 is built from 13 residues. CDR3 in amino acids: CASSVGSDTEAFF. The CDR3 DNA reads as TGTGCCAGCAGCGTAGGGTCGGACACTGAAGCTTTCTTT. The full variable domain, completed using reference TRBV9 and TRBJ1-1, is DSGVTQTPKHLITATGQRVTLRCSPRSGDLSVYWYQQSLDQGLQFLIQYYNGEERAKGNILERFSAQQFPDLHSELNLSSLELGDSALYFCASSVGSDTEAFFGQGTRLTVV.

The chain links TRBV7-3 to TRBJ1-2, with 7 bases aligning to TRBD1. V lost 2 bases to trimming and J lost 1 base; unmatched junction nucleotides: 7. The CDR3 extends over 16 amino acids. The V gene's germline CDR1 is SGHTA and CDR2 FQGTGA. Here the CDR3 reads CASSLQNDRVNYGYTF. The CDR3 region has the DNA TGTGCCAGCAGCTTACAAAACGACAGGGTTAACTATGGCTACACCTTC.

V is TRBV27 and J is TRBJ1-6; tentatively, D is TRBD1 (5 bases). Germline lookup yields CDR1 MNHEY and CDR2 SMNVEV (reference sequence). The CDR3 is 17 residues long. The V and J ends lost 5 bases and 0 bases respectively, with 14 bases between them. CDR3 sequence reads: CASSPNLGGSYNSPLHF. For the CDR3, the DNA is TGTGCCAGCAGTCCCAACCTGGGGGGCTCCTATAATTCACCCCTCCACTTT.

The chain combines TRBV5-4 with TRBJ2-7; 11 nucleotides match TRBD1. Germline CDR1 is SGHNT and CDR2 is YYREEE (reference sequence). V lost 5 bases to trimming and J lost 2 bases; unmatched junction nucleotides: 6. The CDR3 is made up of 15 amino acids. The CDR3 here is CASRDGQGATYEQYF. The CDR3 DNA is TGTGCCAGCAGGGACGGACAGGGGGCCACCTACGAGCAGTACTTC.

This CDR3 is CASSYSKGDYTF. The DNA for the CDR3 is TGTGCCAGCAGTTACTCGAAGGGGGATTACACCTTC. This sequence joins TRBV6-5 and TRBJ1-2, with D possibly TRBD1 on 6 matching bases. Trimming shortened V by 0 bases and J by 11 bases, and 10 bases separated the two germline ends. Germline V gives CDR1 MNHEY, CDR2 SVGAGI. The CDR3 extends over 12 amino acids.

The CDR3 region is CASSFSAGEYNEQFF. The CDR3 DNA follows: TGTGCCAGCAGCTTTTCTGCGGGGGAGTACAATGAGCAGTTCTTC. The gene calls are TRBV5-4 and TRBJ2-1; 7 nucleotides align to TRBD2. The germline V gene has CDR1 SGHNT and CDR2 YYREEE (reference sequence). Losses at the gene ends were 2 bases for V and 4 bases for J; bases not matched to a gene: 6. The CDR3 has 15 residues.

This CDR3 is CATSRRTGSGLDTQYF. In nucleotides, the CDR3 is TGTGCCACCAGCAGACGGACAGGGAGCGGATTAGATACGCAGTATTTT. The V gene is TRBV15, the J gene TRBJ2-3, with 8 positions matching TRBD1. This CDR3 comprises 16 residues. CDR1 LNHNV and CDR2 YYDKDF come from the germline V gene (reference sequence). V lost 2 bases and J lost 5; bases outside the gene matches: 9.

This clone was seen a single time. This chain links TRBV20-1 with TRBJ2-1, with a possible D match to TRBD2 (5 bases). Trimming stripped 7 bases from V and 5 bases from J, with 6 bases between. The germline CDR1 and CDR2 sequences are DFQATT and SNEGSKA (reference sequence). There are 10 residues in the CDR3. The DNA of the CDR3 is TGCAGTGTGGAGGACAATGAGCAGTTCTTC. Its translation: CSVEDNEQFF.

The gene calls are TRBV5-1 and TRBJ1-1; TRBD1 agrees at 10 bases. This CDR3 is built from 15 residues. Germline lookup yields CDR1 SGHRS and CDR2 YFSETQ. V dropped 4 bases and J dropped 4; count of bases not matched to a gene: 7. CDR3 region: CASSGTGVGGTEAFF. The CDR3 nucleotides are TGCGCCAGCAGCGGGACAGGGGTCGGGGGCACTGAAGCTTTCTTT. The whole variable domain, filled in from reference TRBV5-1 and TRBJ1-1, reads KAGVTQTPRYLIKTRGQQVTLSCSPISGHRSVSWYQQTPGQGLQFLFEYFSETQRNKGNFPGRFSGRQFSNSRSEMNVSTLELGDSALYLCASSGTGVGGTEAFFGQGTRLTVV.

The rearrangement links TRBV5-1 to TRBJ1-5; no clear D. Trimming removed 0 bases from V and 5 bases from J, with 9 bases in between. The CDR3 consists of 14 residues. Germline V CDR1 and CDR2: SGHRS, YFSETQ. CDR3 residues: CASSLDGLDQPQHF. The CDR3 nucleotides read TGCGCCAGCAGCTTGGACGGACTCGATCAGCCCCAGCATTTT.

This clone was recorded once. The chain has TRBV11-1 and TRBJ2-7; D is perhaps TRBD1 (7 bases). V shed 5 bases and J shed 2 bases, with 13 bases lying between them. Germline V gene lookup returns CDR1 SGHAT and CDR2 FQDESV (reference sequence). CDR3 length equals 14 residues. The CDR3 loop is CASSPRRGPYEQYF. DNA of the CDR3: TGTGCCAGCAGCCCAAGGAGGGGGCCCTACGAGCAGTACTTC.

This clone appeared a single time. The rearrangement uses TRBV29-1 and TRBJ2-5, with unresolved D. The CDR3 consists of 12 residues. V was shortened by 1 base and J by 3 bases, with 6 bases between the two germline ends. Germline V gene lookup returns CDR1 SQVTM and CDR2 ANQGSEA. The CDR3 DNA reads TGCAGCGTTGAAGTAGAGGAAGAGACCCAGTACTTC. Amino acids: CSVEVEEETQYF.

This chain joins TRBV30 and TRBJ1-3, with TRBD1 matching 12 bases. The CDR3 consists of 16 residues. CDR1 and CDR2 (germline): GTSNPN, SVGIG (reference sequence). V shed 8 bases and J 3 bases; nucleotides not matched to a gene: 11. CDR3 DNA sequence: TGTGCCCATACCGGGACAGGGGGCTTAGGTGGAAACACCATATATTTT. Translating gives CAHTGTGGLGGNTIYF. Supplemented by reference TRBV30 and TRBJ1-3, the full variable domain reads SQTIHQWPATLVQPVGSPLSLECTVEGTSNPNLYWYRQAAGRGLQLLFYSVGIGQISSEVPQNLSASRPQDRQFILSSKKLLLSDSGFYLCAHTGTGGLGGNTIYFGEGSWLTVV.